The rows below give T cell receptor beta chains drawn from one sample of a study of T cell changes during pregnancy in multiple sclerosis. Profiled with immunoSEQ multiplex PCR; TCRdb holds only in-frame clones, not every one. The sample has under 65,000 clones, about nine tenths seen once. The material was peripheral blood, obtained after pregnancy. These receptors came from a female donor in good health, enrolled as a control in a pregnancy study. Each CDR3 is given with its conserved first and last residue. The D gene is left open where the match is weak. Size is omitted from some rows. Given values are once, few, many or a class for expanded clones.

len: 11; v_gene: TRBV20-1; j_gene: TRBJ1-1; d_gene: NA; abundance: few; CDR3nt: TGCAGTGCTAGCCCCTACACTGAAGCTTTCTTT; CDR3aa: CSASPYTEAFF
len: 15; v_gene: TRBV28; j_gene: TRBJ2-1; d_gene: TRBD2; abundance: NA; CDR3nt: TGTGCCACCTCCCGGGGGGACCTAGGCGGCAATGAGCAGTTCTTC; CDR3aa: CATSRGDLGGNEQFF
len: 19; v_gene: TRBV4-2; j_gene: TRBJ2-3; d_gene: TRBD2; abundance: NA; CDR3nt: TGTGCCAGCAGCCAAGATACCGGGACTAGCGGGGGGGGCACAGATACGCAGTATTTT; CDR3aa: CASSQDTGTSGGGTDTQYF
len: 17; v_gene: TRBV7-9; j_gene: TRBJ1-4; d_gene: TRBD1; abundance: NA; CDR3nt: TGTGCCAGCAGCTCTCGGGACAGGGGCGTCACTAATGAAAAACTGTTTTTT; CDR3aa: CASSSRDRGVTNEKLFF
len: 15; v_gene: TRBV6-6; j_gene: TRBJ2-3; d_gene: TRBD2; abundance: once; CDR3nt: TGTGCCAGCAGCCCTAGCGGGAGAAGAACAGATACGCAGTATTTT; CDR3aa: CASSPSGRRTDTQYF
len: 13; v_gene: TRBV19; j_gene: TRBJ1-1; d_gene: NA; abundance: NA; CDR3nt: TGTGCCAGTAGTGATCAGGGGAACACTGAAGCTTTCTTT; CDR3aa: CASSDQGNTEAFF
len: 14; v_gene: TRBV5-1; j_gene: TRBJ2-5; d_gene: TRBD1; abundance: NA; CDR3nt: TGCGCCAGCAAACAGGGGGACACCCAAGAGACCCAGTACTTC; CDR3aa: CASKQGDTQETQYF
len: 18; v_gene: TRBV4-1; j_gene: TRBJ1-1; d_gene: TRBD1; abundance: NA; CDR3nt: TGCGCCAGCAGCCATCTTTTCCCAGGGGGCGCCTATCACACTGAAGCTTTCTTT; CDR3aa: CASSHLFPGGAYHTEAFF
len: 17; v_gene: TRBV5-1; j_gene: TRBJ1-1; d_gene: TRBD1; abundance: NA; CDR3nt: TGCGCCAGCAGCCCGAGCCCTATACAGGGGAGTCACACTGAAGCTTTCTTT; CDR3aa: CASSPSPIQGSHTEAFF
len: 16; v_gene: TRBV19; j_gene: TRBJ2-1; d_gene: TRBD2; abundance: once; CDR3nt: TGTGCCAGTAGTGCCAGACTAGCTCTTGTTCGCAATGAGCAGTTCTTC; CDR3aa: CASSARLALVRNEQFF
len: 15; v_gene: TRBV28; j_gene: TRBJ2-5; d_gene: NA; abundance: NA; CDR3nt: TGTGCCAGCAGTTTATCCCCGAACAGCCAAGAGACCCAGTACTTC; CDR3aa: CASSLSPNSQETQYF
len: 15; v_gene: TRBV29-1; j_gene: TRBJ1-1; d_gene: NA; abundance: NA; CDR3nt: TGCAGCTCCCCGGCCACAGGGTCCATGAACACTGAAGCTTTCTTT; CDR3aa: CSSPATGSMNTEAFF
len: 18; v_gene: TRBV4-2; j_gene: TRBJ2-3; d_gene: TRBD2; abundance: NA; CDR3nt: TGTGCCAGCAGCCAAGAACAGCGGGGGGGCCTTAACCCAGATACGCAGTATTTT; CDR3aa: CASSQEQRGGLNPDTQYF
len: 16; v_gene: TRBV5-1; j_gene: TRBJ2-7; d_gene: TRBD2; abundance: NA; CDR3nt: TGCGCCAGCAGCTTGGGGACTAGCGGGACAGACTACGAGCAGTACTTC; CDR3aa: CASSLGTSGTDYEQYF
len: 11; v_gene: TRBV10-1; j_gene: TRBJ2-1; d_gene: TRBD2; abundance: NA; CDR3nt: TGCGCCAGCAGCAGGACTAGCTTTCTGTTCTTC; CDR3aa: CASSRTSFLFF
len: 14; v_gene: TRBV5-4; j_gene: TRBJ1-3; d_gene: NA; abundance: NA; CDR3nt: TGTGCCAGCAGCTTGGGTACATCGGGAAACACCATATATTTT; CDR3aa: CASSLGTSGNTIYF